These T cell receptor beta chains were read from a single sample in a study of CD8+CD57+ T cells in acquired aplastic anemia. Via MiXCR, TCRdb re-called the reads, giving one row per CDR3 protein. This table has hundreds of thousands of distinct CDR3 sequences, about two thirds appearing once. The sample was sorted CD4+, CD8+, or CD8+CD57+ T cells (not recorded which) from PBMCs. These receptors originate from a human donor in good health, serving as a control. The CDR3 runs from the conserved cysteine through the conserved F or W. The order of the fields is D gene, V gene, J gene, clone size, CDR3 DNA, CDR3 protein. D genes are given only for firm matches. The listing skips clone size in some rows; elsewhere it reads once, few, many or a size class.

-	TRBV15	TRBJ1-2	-	TGTGCCAGCAGTAGGAGAGGGGGTACCTATCCCTACACCTTC	CASSRRGGTYPYTF
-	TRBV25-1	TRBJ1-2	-	TGTGCCAGCAGTGCCTATAAACACTCGGTATCGAACTATGGCTACACCTTC	CASSAYKHSVSNYGYTF
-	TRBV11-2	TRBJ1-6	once	TGTGCCAGCAGCCCTGGGACGGGGATCAATGATTCACCCCTCCACTTT	CASSPGTGINDSPLHF
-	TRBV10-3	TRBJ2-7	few	TGTGCCATCGGTGATCTAGACAGTCCCTACGAGCAGTACTTC	CAIGDLDSPYEQYF
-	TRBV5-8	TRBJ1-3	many	TGTGCCAGCGGCCCGGACGGCAATTGGAACACCATATATTTT	CASGPDGNWNTIYF
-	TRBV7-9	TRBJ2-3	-	TGTGCCAGCAGCGCACAACAGGGAGCCCACGAGCAGTCAACGCAGTATTTT	CASSAQQGAHEQSTQYF
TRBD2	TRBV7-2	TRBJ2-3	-	TGTGCCAGCAGCTTTGATGAAAGCGGGGCGGGCGATCAGTATTTT	CASSFDESGAGDQYF
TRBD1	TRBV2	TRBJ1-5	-	TGTGCCAGCAGCGGACAGGGGGCGAATCAGCCCCAGCATTTT	CASSGQGANQPQHF
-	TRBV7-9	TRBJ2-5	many	TGTGCCAGCAGCGTAAGACCGGGCGGGACCCAGTACTTC	CASSVRPGGTQYF
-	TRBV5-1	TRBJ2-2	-	TGCGCCAGCAGGACACAGTTCGCGACCGCCGGGGAGCTGTTTTTT	CASRTQFATAGELFF
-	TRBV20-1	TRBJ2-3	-	TGCAGTGCTCTCGCCCAACCCGACAAGAATACGCAGTATTTT	CSALAQPDKNTQYF
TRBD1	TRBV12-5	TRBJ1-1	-	TGTGCCACCCGTACATCCCCGGGACAGGGCGCGGAAGCTTTCTTT	CATRTSPGQGAEAFF
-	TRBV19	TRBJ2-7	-	TGTGCCAGTACCGATGGTCACCTCACAGATGAGCAGTACTTC	CASTDGHLTDEQYF
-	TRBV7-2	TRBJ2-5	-	TGTGCCAGCAGCTATCGCGGGTCCAAGGGGACCAAGTACTTC	CASSYRGSKGTKYF
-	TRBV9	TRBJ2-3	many	TGTGCCAGCAGCACCGGGACCTCGTACACAGATACGCAGTATTTT	CASSTGTSYTDTQYF
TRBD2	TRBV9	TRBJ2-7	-	TGTGCCAGCAGCGAAGGCCCCGGGACTAGCGTATACGAGCAGTACTTC	CASSEGPGTSVYEQYF
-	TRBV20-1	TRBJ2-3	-	TGCAGTGCTAGAGATCCCCAGCGGCGCACAGATACGCAGTATTTT	CSARDPQRRTDTQYF
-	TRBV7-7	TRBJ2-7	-	TGTGCTAGCAGCTCACCGTTCACACCAGGGGCTTCGGGGGAGCAGTACTTC	CASSSPFTPGASGEQYF
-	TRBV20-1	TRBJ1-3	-	TGCAGTGTTAGGAAAAGGAGCTATGGCTCCATATATTTT	CSVRKRSYGSIYF
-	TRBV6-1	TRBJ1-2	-	TGTGCCAGCAGTCCTTACCTTAGACAGGCTGCCTATGGCTACACCTTC	CASSPYLRQAAYGYTF
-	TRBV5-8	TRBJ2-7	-	TGTGCCGACAGGATAGGGCTATCCTACGAGCAGTACTTC	CADRIGLSYEQYF
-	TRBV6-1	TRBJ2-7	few	TGTGCCAGCAGCAGGGACGGCTACGAGCAGTACTTC	CASSRDGYEQYF
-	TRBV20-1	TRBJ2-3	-	TGCAGTGCTAGAGGCACGACCTACGAGCGAACAGATACGCAGTATTTT	CSARGTTYERTDTQYF
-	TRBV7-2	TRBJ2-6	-	TGTGCCAGCAGCCGGGGCACCTTTAATAGTGCAGCCTTCCTGACTTTC	CASSRGTFNSAAFLTF
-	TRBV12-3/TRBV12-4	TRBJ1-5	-	-	CASTSRGEQFFGPGQGQPQHF
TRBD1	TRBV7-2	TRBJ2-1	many	TGTGCCAGCAGCTTTCGGGACAGAGTCCCCAATGAGCAGTTCTTC	CASSFRDRVPNEQFF
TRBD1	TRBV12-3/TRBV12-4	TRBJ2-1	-	TGTGCCAGCAGCCGTCGGGACAGAGTCCCCAATGAGCAGTTCTTC	CASSRRDRVPNEQFF
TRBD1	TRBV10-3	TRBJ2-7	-	TGTGCCTCTAAAGGGGGACAGTACGAGCAGTACTTC	CASKGGQYEQYF
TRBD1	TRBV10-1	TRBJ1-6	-	TGCGCCAGACGGGACAGGGGGCCCGAGCAGCACTTT	CARRDRGPEQHF